A selection of T cell receptor beta chains follows, all from one sample in a study of blood T cell repertoires in COVID-19. Produced via immunoSEQ multiplex PCR; TCRdb's table is partial and in-frame only. This sample has about 130,000 clones; roughly 87% occur once, and the top ten carry 18%. The sequenced sample consisted of PBMCs or T cells enriched from blood (not recorded which). The source is a man aged 30-40 years who had recovered from COVID-19. CDR3s include the opening cysteine and the closing phenylalanine or tryptophan. The D gene is left open where the match is weak. Rows give clone size only sometimes, using once, few, many, or a class for an expanded clone.

>TRBV14|TRBJ2-1|NA|NA
CASSSGIPRGSEQFF
TGTGCCAGCAGCTCCGGGATCCCCCGTGGGAGTGAGCAGTTCTTC
>TRBV2|TRBJ1-1|NA|NA
CASSEANGPEAFF
TGTGCCAGCAGTGAAGCTAATGGCCCTGAAGCTTTCTTT
>TRBV4-2|TRBJ2-1|NA|TRBD2
CASSQDITGGYNEQFF
TGTGCCAGCAGCCAAGATATAACGGGGGGGTACAATGAGCAGTTCTTC
>TRBV5-6|TRBJ1-3|NA|TRBD1
CASSSFYWDRGPDTIYF
TGTGCCAGCAGCTCTTTCTACTGGGACAGGGGCCCAGACACCATATATTTT
>TRBV29-1|TRBJ2-7|NA|NA
CSVILSGVGQWEQYF
TGCAGCGTCATCCTATCGGGGGTAGGCCAGTGGGAGCAGTACTTC
>TRBV3-1/TRBV3-2|TRBJ1-4|few|NA
CASSPREDWEKLFF
TGTGCCAGCAGCCCGAGAGAGGACTGGGAAAAACTGTTTTTT
>TRBV4-2|TRBJ1-1|NA|NA
CASSPAGEMTEAFF
TGTGCCAGCAGCCCCGCCGGGGAGATGACTGAAGCTTTCTTT
>TRBV19|TRBJ1-2|NA|TRBD1
CASSVGQGYGYTF
TGTGCCAGTAGTGTTGGACAGGGGTATGGCTACACCTTC
>TRBV5-1|TRBJ2-3|once|NA
CASSLARVATDTQYF
TGCGCCAGCAGCTTGGCCAGGGTGGCCACAGATACGCAGTATTTT
>TRBV5-1|TRBJ2-7|NA|TRBD1
CASSLGGTELYEQYF
TGCGCCAGCAGCTTGGGTGGGACAGAACTCTACGAGCAGTACTTC
>TRBV5-8|TRBJ2-1|NA|TRBD2
CASSVLAGEADEQFF
TGTGCCAGCAGCGTACTAGCGGGGGAAGCCGATGAGCAGTTCTTC
>TRBV9|TRBJ2-4|once|TRBD2
CASSPGAGGVKNIQYF
TGTGCCAGCAGCCCCGGGGCGGGGGGCGTCAAAAACATTCAGTACTTC
>TRBV18|TRBJ1-5|NA|NA
CASSPDEHRDSGQPQHF
TGTGCCAGCTCACCGGATGAACACCGGGACTCGGGCCAGCCCCAGCATTTT
>TRBV5-1|TRBJ1-6|NA|TRBD1
CASREGTGGNSPLHF
TGCGCCAGCAGGGAAGGGACAGGGGGCAATTCACCCCTCCACTTT
>TRBV4-2|TRBJ1-1|NA|NA
CASSQDSGNTEAFF
TGTGCCAGCAGCCAAGATTCCGGGAACACTGAAGCTTTCTTT
>TRBV6-5|TRBJ2-2|NA|TRBD2
CASSFLAGAYTGELFF
TGTGCCAGCAGTTTCCTAGCGGGGGCTTACACCGGGGAGCTGTTTTTT
>TRBV6-4|TRBJ2-3|NA|NA
CASSPNGGADTQYF
TGTGCCAGCAGCCCCAATGGCGGGGCCGATACGCAGTATTTT
>TRBV12-3/TRBV12-4|TRBJ2-3|once|NA
CASSLMSRFRYF
TGTGCCAGCAGTTTGATGAGCCGTTTTAGGTATTTT
>TRBV2|TRBJ1-2|NA|NA
CASSVEQGNYGYTF
TGTGCCAGCAGTGTAGAACAGGGTAACTATGGCTACACCTTC
>TRBV6-5|TRBJ2-3|NA|TRBD1
CASSYSAGGADTQYF
TGTGCCAGCAGTTACTCCGCAGGGGGAGCAGATACGCAGTATTTT
>TRBV12-3/TRBV12-4|TRBJ1-1|NA|TRBD1
CASSRDSIEAFF
TGTGCCAGCAGCCGGGACAGCATTGAAGCTTTCTTT
>TRBV6-5|TRBJ1-4|few|NA
CASSYTGEAGEKLFF
TGTGCCAGCAGTTATACCGGGGAGGCTGGAGAAAAACTGTTTTTT
>TRBV7-9|TRBJ1-2|NA|NA
CASSEETLENTYGYTF
TGTGCCAGCAGCGAGGAGACCCTCGAGAATACCTATGGCTACACCTTC
>TRBV5-4|TRBJ2-5|NA|NA
CASSLAGSQETQYF
TGTGCCAGCAGCTTGGCGGGAAGCCAAGAGACCCAGTACTTC
>TRBV7-9|TRBJ2-3|NA|NA
CASSPPGVSTDTQYF
TGTGCCAGCAGCCCCCCGGGGGTTAGCACAGATACGCAGTATTTT
>TRBV12-5|TRBJ2-7|few|TRBD2
CASGGGGVENEQYF
TGTGCTAGTGGTGGGGGGGGAGTAGAAAACGAGCAGTACTTC
>TRBV28|TRBJ1-1|NA|NA
CASVRAGGGTEAFF
TGTGCCAGCGTCCGGGCCGGGGGAGGCACTGAAGCTTTCTTT
>TRBV24-1|TRBJ2-3|once|NA
CATSEPRADTQYF
TGTGCCACCAGTGAACCGCGGGCAGATACGCAGTATTTT
>TRBV7-9|TRBJ1-1|NA|TRBD1
CASSLTGDDTEAFF
TGTGCCAGCAGCTTAACAGGGGACGACACTGAAGCTTTCTTT
>TRBV2|TRBJ1-2|NA|TRBD1
CASSGQGLIGGYTF
TGTGCCAGCAGCGGACAGGGACTCATTGGTGGCTACACCTTC
>TRBV20-1|TRBJ2-4|NA|TRBD2
CSASLAGEVLAKNIQYF
TGCAGTGCTAGTCTAGCGGGGGAGGTACTAGCCAAAAACATTCAGTACTTC
>TRBV7-9|TRBJ1-5|NA|NA
CASSSDSQPQHF
TGTGCCAGCAGCTCGGACAGTCAGCCCCAGCATTTT
>TRBV6-5|TRBJ2-1|NA|NA
CASSQVPGSYNEQFF
TGTGCCAGCAGCCAAGTCCCCGGGAGTTACAATGAGCAGTTCTTC
>TRBV6-4|TRBJ2-3|NA|NA
CASQGDGNTQYF
TGTGCCAGCCAAGGGGATGGGAATACGCAGTATTTT
>TRBV5-1|TRBJ2-2|NA|TRBD2
CASSPGGNTGELFF
TGCGCCAGCAGTCCGGGGGGTAACACCGGGGAGCTGTTTTTT
>TRBV7-2|TRBJ2-1|NA|TRBD2
CASLKREGLEQFF
TGTGCCAGCCTAAAGCGGGAGGGGCTTGAGCAGTTCTTC
>TRBV7-8|TRBJ2-1|once|TRBD2
CASSLGKAGDYYNEQFF
TGTGCCAGCAGCTTAGGGAAAGCGGGGGACTACTACAATGAGCAGTTCTTC
>TRBV5-1|TRBJ1-2|NA|NA
CASSPQGLGYGYTF
TGCGCCAGCAGCCCCCAGGGTTTGGGCTATGGCTACACCTTC
>TRBV19|TRBJ1-2|NA|TRBD1
CASSIPTGAFGTF
TGTGCCAGTAGTATACCAACAGGGGCCTTCGGGACCTTC
>TRBV6-6|TRBJ1-2|NA|TRBD1
CASSPAGQGASGYTF
TGTGCCAGCAGTCCGGCGGGACAGGGGGCTAGTGGCTACACCTTC
>TRBV4-2|TRBJ1-1|few|NA
CASSQEPGGLTEAFF
TGTGCCAGCAGCCAGGAACCGGGAGGCCTAACTGAAGCTTTCTTT
>TRBV12-3/TRBV12-4|TRBJ1-1|NA|NA
CASSLGGPVAFF
TGTGCCAGCAGTTTAGGCGGCCCCGTTGCTTTCTTT
>TRBV20-1|TRBJ2-1|NA|TRBD2
CSPLAGNEQFF
TGCAGTCCCCTAGCGGGAAATGAGCAGTTCTTC
>TRBV5-6|TRBJ1-4|once|TRBD1
CASSLWTGGMNEKLFF
TGTGCCAGCAGCCTATGGACAGGGGGCATGAATGAAAAACTGTTTTTT